Listed below are T cell receptor beta chains from one sample, sequenced in a study of T-cell memory formation after mild COVID-19. TCRdb passed the 5' RACE reads through MiXCR, listing each CDR3 protein once. The table includes about 400,000 distinct CDR3 sequences, 20% to 30% detected once. The sequenced sample consisted of PBMCs or a T cell subset sorted from them (not recorded which). These receptors all come from an adult woman who had mild COVID-19 (a few samples of this study predate the infection). Cell type and time point are not known. CDR3s include the opening cysteine and the closing phenylalanine or tryptophan. The D gene is left open where the match is weak. Size is stated for part of the rows, as once, few or many counts, or as a class when the clone is expanded.

v_call	clone_size	j_call	d_call	cdr3_aa	cdr3_nt
TRBV24-1	-	TRBJ2-1	TRBD1	CATSEYRGNEQFF	TGTGCCACCAGTGAGTACAGGGGTAATGAGCAGTTCTTC
TRBV4-2	-	TRBJ1-2	-	CASSGGGLHYGYTF	TGTGCCAGCAGTGGGGGGGGGTTACACTATGGCTACACCTTC
TRBV9	-	TRBJ2-1	TRBD2	CASSVPQGLAGGSDEQFF	TGTGCCAGCAGCGTCCCTCAGGGCCTAGCGGGGGGCAGTGATGAGCAGTTCTTC
TRBV4-2	many	TRBJ2-7	TRBD2	CASSLGLAGVSYEQYF	TGTGCCAGCAGTTTAGGACTAGCGGGCGTCTCCTACGAGCAGTACTTC
TRBV7-8	many	TRBJ2-5	-	CASSLEVETGLTEETQYF	TGTGCCAGCAGCTTAGAAGTGGAAACAGGCCTGACCGAAGAGACCCAGTACTTC
TRBV19	-	TRBJ2-1	TRBD2	CASTTRTRDEQFF	TGTGCCAGTACCACACGGACTAGGGATGAGCAGTTCTTC
TRBV6-5	-	TRBJ2-7	TRBD2	CASSYPRLAGPTEQYF	TGTGCCAGCAGTTACCCCCGACTAGCGGGTCCCACCGAGCAGTACTTC
TRBV5-1	few	TRBJ2-1	-	CASSLVGYGNEQFF	TGCGCCAGCAGCTTGGTGGGGTATGGCAATGAGCAGTTCTTC
TRBV20-1	-	TRBJ2-5	TRBD2	CSADLLGLAGGETQYF	TGCAGTGCAGACCTTCTGGGACTAGCGGGAGGAGAGACCCAGTACTTC
TRBV5-1	few	TRBJ2-1	-	CASSLGTGGRPNEQFF	TGCGCCAGCAGCTTGGGCACCGGGGGCCGGCCCAATGAGCAGTTCTTC
TRBV19	-	TRBJ2-2	TRBD1	CASRTGVYTGELFF	TGTGCCAGTAGGACAGGGGTATACACCGGGGAGCTGTTTTTT
TRBV11-1	few	TRBJ2-7	TRBD2	CASSLGGSGRYDEQYF	TGTGCCAGCAGCTTAGGAGGGAGCGGGAGATACGACGAGCAGTACTTC
TRBV9	few	TRBJ1-1	-	CASSGPDSLNTEAFF	TGTGCCAGCAGCGGACCTGACAGCTTGAACACTGAAGCTTTCTTT
TRBV19	-	TRBJ2-1	TRBD2	CASSMPGLAGVEQFF	TGTGCCAGTAGTATGCCGGGACTAGCGGGAGTCGAGCAGTTCTTC
TRBV5-5	-	TRBJ2-1	-	CASSFSGEYNEQFF	TGTGCCAGCAGCTTCAGTGGGGAGTACAATGAGCAGTTCTTC
TRBV20-1	-	TRBJ2-1	TRBD2	CSARDPSGGKNEQFF	TGCAGTGCTAGAGATCCTAGCGGGGGGAAAAATGAGCAGTTCTTC
TRBV7-9	many	TRBJ2-1	-	CASSLDGYNEQFF	TGTGCCAGCAGCTTAGATGGGTACAATGAGCAGTTCTTC
TRBV20-1	-	TRBJ2-7	TRBD1	CSAPGGTSPYEQYF	TGCAGTGCTCCAGGGGGCACCTCCCCCTACGAGCAGTACTTC
TRBV19	-	TRBJ2-6	-	CASSFRGSGANVLTF	TGTGCCAGTAGTTTCAGGGGTTCCGGGGCCAACGTCCTGACTTTC
TRBV24-1	-	TRBJ2-1	TRBD2	CATSVNTGLADFNEQFF	TGTGCCACCAGTGTCAATACGGGACTAGCGGACTTCAATGAGCAGTTCTTC
TRBV27	-	TRBJ1-6	TRBD1	CATTTFQGGSPLHF	TGTGCCACCACGACTTTTCAGGGGGGTTCACCCCTCCACTTT
TRBV7-3	few	TRBJ2-3	-	CASSMGLSQATQYF	TGTGCCAGCAGCATGGGACTCTCCCAGGCTACGCAGTATTTT
TRBV4-2	few	TRBJ2-7	TRBD1	CASSQGLGQGNYEQYF	TGTGCCAGCAGCCAAGGCCTGGGACAGGGTAACTACGAGCAGTACTTC
TRBV29-1	few	TRBJ1-1	-	CSVGRSGARTEAFF	TGCAGCGTTGGCCGGTCGGGGGCAAGGACTGAAGCTTTCTTT
TRBV10-3	few	TRBJ2-7	TRBD1	CAISEGTGGIYEQYF	TGTGCCATCAGTGAAGGGACAGGGGGCATCTACGAGCAGTACTTC
TRBV4-2	many	TRBJ2-1	-	CASSQVSRGDEQFF	TGTGCCAGCAGCCAAGTCAGTAGGGGCGATGAGCAGTTCTTC
TRBV6-2/TRBV6-3	few	TRBJ2-7	-	CASSYYGGYEQYF	TGTGCCAGCAGTTACTACGGAGGCTACGAGCAGTACTTC
TRBV5-1	-	TRBJ1-2	TRBD1	CASSFGQAGRYGYTF	TGCGCCAGCAGCTTCGGACAGGCCGGGCGATATGGCTACACCTTC
TRBV5-5	-	TRBJ2-1	TRBD1	CASSWRQGAGNEQFF	TGTGCCAGCAGTTGGAGACAGGGGGCAGGGAATGAGCAGTTCTTC
TRBV5-1	few	TRBJ2-7	-	CASSLASVRAYEQYF	TGCGCCAGCAGCTTGGCCTCGGTCCGAGCCTACGAGCAGTACTTC
TRBV24-1	few	TRBJ1-2	-	CATSETHYGYTF	TGTGCCACCAGTGAGACTCACTATGGCTACACCTTC
TRBV27	-	TRBJ2-7	-	CASIRDHYEQYF	TGTGCCAGCATTAGGGACCACTACGAGCAGTACTTC
TRBV7-6	-	TRBJ1-5	TRBD1	CASSPRGQGPEPQHF	TGTGCCAGCAGCCCCCGCGGACAGGGGCCTGAGCCCCAGCATTTT
TRBV24-1	-	TRBJ2-2	-	CATSDPGPGGGTGELFF	TGTGCCACCAGTGATCCCGGTCCAGGGGGGGGAACCGGGGAGCTGTTTTTT
TRBV6-5	few	TRBJ1-5	-	CASRLGTLGNQPQHF	TGTGCCAGCAGGCTGGGGACACTTGGGAATCAGCCCCAGCATTTT
TRBV9	-	TRBJ2-1	TRBD2	CASSVELGLVYEQFF	TGTGCCAGCAGCGTAGAGTTGGGACTAGTATATGAGCAGTTCTTC
TRBV23-1	-	TRBJ2-1	TRBD2	CASSQKSPSGRAYVDEQFF	TGCGCCAGCAGTCAAAAATCCCCTAGCGGGAGGGCTTATGTCGATGAGCAGTTCTTC
TRBV20-1	few	TRBJ2-5	TRBD2	CSARVPTSGGETQYF	TGCAGTGCTAGGGTCCCGACTAGCGGGGGGGAGACCCAGTACTTC
TRBV7-3	-	TRBJ2-2	TRBD1	CASSSHPETGDTGELFF	TGTGCCAGCAGCTCCCACCCCGAGACAGGGGACACCGGGGAGCTGTTTTTT
TRBV6-5	-	TRBJ2-3	TRBD1	CASSYDRVRDTQYF	TGTGCCAGCAGTTACGACAGGGTTCGGGATACGCAGTATTTT
TRBV6-4	few	TRBJ2-3	TRBD1	CASTSLPGQGAVLDGDTQYF	TGTGCCAGCACCTCTCTTCCGGGACAGGGGGCAGTTCTCGATGGAGATACGCAGTATTTT